The sequence of this TCR beta chain was determined in a study of siplizumab effects on memory and regulatory T cells. Measured with immunoSEQ multiplex PCR; TCRdb has only the in-frame clones, and not every one. The repertoire consists of tens of thousands of clones, with about 91% occurring once and the leading ten covering roughly 1.4%. The V gene end was trimmed by 1 base and the J gene end by 5 bases; junction bases not matched to a gene: 6. The germline V gene encodes CDR1 SGHRS and CDR2 YFSETQ. This CDR3 has 16 residues. This sequence joins TRBV5-1 and TRBJ2-3, with TRBD2 matching over 11 bases. Sequenced input: Tregs sorted from blood. The origin of this receptor is a human donor in good health. The CDR3 DNA is TGCGCCAGCAGCTTGATCATAACTAGCGGGGGAGATACGCAGTATTTT. Encoded protein: CASSLIITSGGDTQYF.